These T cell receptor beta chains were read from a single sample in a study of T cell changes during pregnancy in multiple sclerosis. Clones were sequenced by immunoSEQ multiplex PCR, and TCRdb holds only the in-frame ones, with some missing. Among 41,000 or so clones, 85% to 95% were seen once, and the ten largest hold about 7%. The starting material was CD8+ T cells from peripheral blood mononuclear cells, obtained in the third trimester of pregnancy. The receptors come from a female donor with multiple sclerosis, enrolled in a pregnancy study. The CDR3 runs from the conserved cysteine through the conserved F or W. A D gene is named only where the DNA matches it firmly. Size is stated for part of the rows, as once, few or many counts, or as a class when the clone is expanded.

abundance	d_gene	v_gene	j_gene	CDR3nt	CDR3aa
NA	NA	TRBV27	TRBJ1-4	TGTGCCAGCAGTATCCGGGGGTACAACGAAAAACTGTTTTTT	CASSIRGYNEKLFF
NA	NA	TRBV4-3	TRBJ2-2	TGCGCCAGCAGCGTGGCCCCTCTTGCCCTGGGGGAGCTGTTTTTT	CASSVAPLALGELFF
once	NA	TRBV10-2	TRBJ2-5	TGCGCCAGCAGGGAGGACAACCAAGAGACCCAGTACTTC	CASREDNQETQYF
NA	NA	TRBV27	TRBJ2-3	TGTGCCAGCCGTCCGGGCACAGATACGCAGTATTTT	CASRPGTDTQYF
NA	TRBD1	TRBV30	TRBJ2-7	TGTGCCTGGAACCCGACAGGGGAGACCTACGAGCAGTACTTC	CAWNPTGETYEQYF
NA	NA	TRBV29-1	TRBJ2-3	TGCAGCGTTGAATGGCTAGCGACAGATACGCAGTATTTT	CSVEWLATDTQYF
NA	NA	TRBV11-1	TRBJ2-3	TGTGCCAGCAGTACCACTCCAGGGGATACGCAGTATTTT	CASSTTPGDTQYF
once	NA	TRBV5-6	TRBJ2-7	TGTGCCAGCAGCTTGGTCCGGGAGATGCACGAGCAGTACTTC	CASSLVREMHEQYF
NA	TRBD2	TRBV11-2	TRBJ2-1	TGTGCCAGCAGCTCATTCCAGCGGGAGGGGAATGAGCAGTTCTTC	CASSSFQREGNEQFF
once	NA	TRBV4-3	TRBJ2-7	TGCGCCAGCAGCCAAGAGGGACACTCCTACGAGCAGTACTTC	CASSQEGHSYEQYF
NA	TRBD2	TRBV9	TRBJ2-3	TGTGCCAGCAGCCCGGCGGGGACTAGCGGTGTAACAGATACGCAGTATTTT	CASSPAGTSGVTDTQYF
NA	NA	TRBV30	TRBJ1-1	TGTGCCCAACGGACCCGGGGCACTGAAGCTTTCTTT	CAQRTRGTEAFF
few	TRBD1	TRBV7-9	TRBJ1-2	TGTGCCAGCGGCCGGGACAGGGTTAATGGCTACACCTTC	CASGRDRVNGYTF
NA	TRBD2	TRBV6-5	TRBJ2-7	TGTGCCAGCAGAACGGGAGGGCCGGACTCCTACGAGCAGTACTTC	CASRTGGPDSYEQYF
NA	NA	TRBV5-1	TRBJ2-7	TGCGCCAGCAGCTTGGGGGCGTCCTACGAGCAGTACTTC	CASSLGASYEQYF
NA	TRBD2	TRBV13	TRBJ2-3	TGTGCCAGCAGCTTAGACTTTTCGGGATTAAGCGGGGGGCCTATATTAAGCACAGATACGCAGTATTTT	CASSLDFSGLSGGPILSTDTQYF
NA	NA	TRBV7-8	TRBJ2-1	TGTGCCAGCAGCTTAGTTTCTACAGGGTTGAATGAGCAGTTCTTC	CASSLVSTGLNEQFF
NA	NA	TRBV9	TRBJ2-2	TGTGCCAGCAGCGGACAGAGAACAACCGGGGAGCTGTTTTTT	CASSGQRTTGELFF
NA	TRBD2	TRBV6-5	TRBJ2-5	TGTGCCAGCAGTTACTTCGGGACTAACCAAGAGACCCAGTACTTC	CASSYFGTNQETQYF
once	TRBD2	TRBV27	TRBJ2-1	TGTGCCAGCAGTTCCAGCGGGGGGGCCGGCGGTGAGCAGTTCTTC	CASSSSGGAGGEQFF
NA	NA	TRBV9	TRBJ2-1	TGTGCCAGCAGCGCCAACCCAGGCGGGGGCACGGGGATATCCTACAATGAGCAGTTCTTC	CASSANPGGGTGISYNEQFF
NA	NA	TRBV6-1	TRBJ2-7	TGTGCCAGCAGTGAAGCTAATACGGCGGTAACCTACGAGCAGTACTTC	CASSEANTAVTYEQYF
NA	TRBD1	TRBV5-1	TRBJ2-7	TGCGCCAGCAGCTTGAGACAGGGGTCCTACGAGCAGTACTTC	CASSLRQGSYEQYF
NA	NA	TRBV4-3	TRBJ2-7	TGCGCCAGCAGCCAAGATAGTTACCCCACCTCCTACGAGCAGTACTTC	CASSQDSYPTSYEQYF
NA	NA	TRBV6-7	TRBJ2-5	TGTGCCAGCTACTATGAGAGCGTTGGAGAGACCCAGTACTTC	CASYYESVGETQYF
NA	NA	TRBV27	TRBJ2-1	TGTGCCAGCAAAGGAGGAGGGTCGTACAATGAGCAGTTCTTC	CASKGGGSYNEQFF
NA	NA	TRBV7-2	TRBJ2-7	TGTGCCAGCAGCTTAGGGGAGGTCGAGCAGTACTTC	CASSLGEVEQYF
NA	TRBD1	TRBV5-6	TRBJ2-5	TGTGCCAGCAGCCCATACCGGGACAGGGGTAAAGAGACCCAGTACTTC	CASSPYRDRGKETQYF
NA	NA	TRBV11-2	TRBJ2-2	TGTGCCAGCAGCTTAGGGCTAGCGACCGGGGAGCTGTTTTTT	CASSLGLATGELFF
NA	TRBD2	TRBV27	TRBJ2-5	TGTGCCAGCAGTGCCTCTAGCGGAGAGGTGGAGACCCAGTACTTC	CASSASSGEVETQYF
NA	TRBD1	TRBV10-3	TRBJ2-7	TGTGCCATCAGTGAGTCGATCAGTGGGGGGACAGGGTCCAGGTACGAGCAGTACTTC	CAISESISGGTGSRYEQYF
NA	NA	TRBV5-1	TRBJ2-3	TGCGCCAGCACCGTTGGGGCAGGGTCCGCAGATACGCAGTATTTT	CASTVGAGSADTQYF
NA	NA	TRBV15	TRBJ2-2	TGTGCCACCAGCAGAGATCAGGAGGGGGCTGGAACCGGGGAGCTGTTTTTT	CATSRDQEGAGTGELFF
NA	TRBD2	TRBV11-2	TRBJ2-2	TGTGCCAGCAGCTTCCTAGCGGCGAACACCGGGGAGCTGTTTTTT	CASSFLAANTGELFF
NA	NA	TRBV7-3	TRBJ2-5	TGTGCCAGCTCCCGGCAGGGAAGCCAAGAGACCCAGTACTTC	CASSRQGSQETQYF
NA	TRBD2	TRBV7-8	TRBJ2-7	TGTGCCAGCAGCCCCCGGCTAGCGGGGGGGCCGGACGAGCAGTACTTC	CASSPRLAGGPDEQYF
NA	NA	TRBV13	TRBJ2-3	TGTGCCAGCAGTCTCCCAGGTGCCCTCGAAGATACGCAGTATTTT	CASSLPGALEDTQYF
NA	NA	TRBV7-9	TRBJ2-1	TGTGCCAGCAGCTTAGCGTTAGGGGGTAGTGAGCAGTTCTTC	CASSLALGGSEQFF
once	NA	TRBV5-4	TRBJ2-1	TGTGCCAGCAGCTTGGTGGGGAGCTCCTACAATGAGCAGTTCTTC	CASSLVGSSYNEQFF
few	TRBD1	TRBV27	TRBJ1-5	TGTGCCATAGGCAGGGGGAATCAGCCCCAGCATTTT	CAIGRGNQPQHF
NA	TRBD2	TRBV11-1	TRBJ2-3	TGTGCCAGCAGCCTAGCGGGAGGGTTCGGGACAGATACGCAGTATTTT	CASSLAGGFGTDTQYF